The present TCR beta chain was sequenced within a study of shared clonotypes between healthy human individuals. On the study more broadly: Aged 18 to 49, the donors were a couple of women and a few men.

It was across several immunoSEQ plates that each subset's genomic DNA was evenly split. The repertoire was sequenced with immunoSEQ multiplex PCR; TCRdb's copy has only in-frame clones and lacks some. The sample lists some 2,000,000 clones, approximately 94% occurring once. This clone was counted once. The sample holds other DNA sequences that translate to the same CDR3. Looked up from germline, CDR1 is SGHDT and CDR2 is YYEEEE. The CDR3 is 16 residues long. The V gene end was trimmed by 0 bases and the J gene end by 2 bases; junction bases not matched to a gene: 5. Positively selected for CCR7, the CD45RO-negative cells used as naive CD8 cells excluded terminally differentiated effector memory CD45RA+ cells.

This clonotype was obtained from a man aged 18 to 30 in good health. The rearrangement joins TRBV5-6 to TRBJ2-3, with 8 bases matching TRBD2. The sample was naive CD8+ T cells sorted from blood. This CDR3 reads CASSLGLAGFTDTQYF. The CDR3 DNA follows: TGTGCCAGCAGCTTGGGATTAGCGGGGTTCACAGATACGCAGTATTTT.